This T cell receptor beta chain was sequenced during a study of response to subunit inactivated influenza vaccine. This clonotype was counted a few times. TCRdb analysed the RT-PCR reads with MiXCR anew, one entry per CDR3 protein. The sample holds hundreds of thousands of distinct CDR3 sequences, about 11% seen once. There are 15 residues in the CDR3. Trimming took 1 base from V and 6 from J; bases not matched to a gene: 3. This same sample was also taken into another study, of T cells expressing NK-cell markers. Per that study: Making the TCR beta cDNA relied on 5'RACE template switching with UMIs. Only alpha-beta TCR T cells were sorted in several experiments, using an anti-gamma-delta TCR antibody.

This sequence was found in a man aged 50-60 years who received an inactivated influenza vaccine. The sample consisted of PBMCs from blood, taken on the day of vaccination. The chain employs TRBV12-3 or TRBV12-4 and TRBJ2-2, with TRBD1 matching over 9 bases. The CDR3 nucleotides read TGTGCCAGCAGTTTAGGGGGACAGGGTCCCGGGGAGCTGTTTTTT. This sequence encodes CASSLGGQGPGELFF.